This T cell receptor (beta chain) was recorded in a study of response to subunit inactivated influenza vaccine. Study-level points and caveats: Few new T cells, the authors suggested, are recruited by each seasonal influenza vaccination.

CDR1 SGHTA and CDR2 FQGNSA come from the germline V gene. Trimming took off 3 bases at V and 3 bases at J, with 9 bases between the two ends. CDR3 length: 14 amino acids. This clonotype was detected a few times. Its target is not known. TCRdb re-derived calls from the RT-PCR reads in MiXCR, one entry per CDR3 protein. In the table there are almost 600,000 distinct CDR3 sequences, 14% of which are singletons. Sequenced material: PBMCs from blood, taken approximately 12 days after vaccination. This receptor was obtained from a man aged 50-60 years who received an inactivated influenza vaccine. The chain links TRBV7-2 to TRBJ1-5; no clear D gene. CDR3 protein: CASSFGRTNQPQHF. As DNA, the CDR3 is TGTGCCAGCAGCTTTGGCAGGACCAATCAGCCCCAGCATTTT.